Presented here are 7 T cell receptor beta chains from one specimen sequenced in a study of cytomegalovirus exposure and HLA in healthy donors. PCR employed 60 Vbeta and 13 Jbeta primers. The method was immunoSEQ multiplex PCR; TCRdb's version includes in-frame clones alone and lacks a portion of them. The profile shows roughly 110,000 clones, 75% of them singletons. The sequenced sample consisted of PBMCs. The receptors were gathered from a male donor in good health and CMV-seropositive.

This sequence joins TRBV28 and TRBJ1-5, with unresolved D. This CDR3 has 15 residues. CDR1 and CDR2 from the germline V gene are MDHEN and SYDVKM. V shed 6 bases and J shed 2 bases, with 14 bases lying between them. This CDR3 is CASRSYGQGNQPQHF. The CDR3 DNA reads TGTGCCAGCAGATCATATGGGCAAGGCAATCAGCCCCAGCATTTT.

The rearrangement joins TRBV14 to TRBJ2-2, with a possible D match to TRBD2 (5 bases). Trimming took off 4 bases at V and 7 bases at J, with 10 bases between the two ends. Germline CDR1 reads SGHDN; CDR2 reads FVKESK. The CDR3 loop spans 13 amino acids. The CDR3 here is CASSPFSVGELFF. In DNA form, the CDR3 reads TGTGCCAGCAGCCCTTTTAGCGTCGGGGAGCTGTTTTTT.

This rearrangement joins TRBV6-1 to TRBJ2-7; 8 bases map to TRBD2. V trimming: 4 bases; J trimming: 2 bases; junction bases outside the gene matches: 7. Germline values: CDR1 MNHNS, CDR2 SASEGT. The CDR3 sequence is 15 residues long. CDR3 loop: CASSVAGLVTYEQYF. DNA of the CDR3: TGTGCCAGCAGTGTCGCGGGACTAGTAACCTACGAGCAGTACTTC.

The genes are TRBV7-3 and TRBJ2-5, with a weak D call TRBD1 (6 bases). Germline CDR1 is SGHTA and CDR2 is FQGTGA. V was pared by 2 bases and J by 2 bases, with 12 bases between. The CDR3 contains 15 residues. In DNA form, the CDR3 reads TGTGCCAGCAGCTTAGCTCGGACAGTTCAAGAGACCCAGTACTTC. It yields the protein CASSLARTVQETQYF. Variable domain in full (rest from reference TRBV7-3 and TRBJ2-5): GAGVSQTPSNKVTEKGKYVELRCDPISGHTALYWYRQSLGQGPEFLIYFQGTGAADDSGLPNDRFFAVRPEGSVSTLKIQRTERGDSAVYLCASSLARTVQETQYFGPGTRLLVL.

The chain uses TRBV6-1 and TRBJ1-5; D perhaps matches TRBD1 (5 bases). Germline V gene lookup returns CDR1 MNHNS and CDR2 SASEGT. This CDR3 is built from 13 residues. V lost 2 bases, J lost 7 bases, and 9 bases lay in between. The CDR3 DNA follows: TGTGCCAGCAGTGAATGGGGCAGCCAGCCCCAGCATTTT. This encodes CASSEWGSQPQHF.

The CDR3, as DNA: TGTGCCAGCAGTGGGCTCCTAGCGGGGACCGGGGAGCTGTTTTTT. Residues: CASSGLLAGTGELFF. The genes are TRBV2 and TRBJ2-2; TRBD2 matches at 9 bases. Germline assignment: CDR1 SNHLY and CDR2 FYNNEI. This CDR3 region has 15 residues. V was clipped by 4 bases and J by 5 bases; unmatched bases: 5.

V is TRBV9 and J is TRBJ2-7; a possible D gene is TRBD1 (5 bases). CDR1 and CDR2 from the germline V gene are SGDLS and YYNGEE. Trimming took 5 bases from V and 1 from J, leaving 16 bases between them. The CDR3 covers 15 residues. CDR3 region: CASSPLPGSSYEQYF. The CDR3 DNA is TGTGCCAGCAGTCCATTGCCAGGGTCTTCCTACGAGCAGTACTTC.